This T cell receptor beta chain was recovered during a study of T cell changes during pregnancy in multiple sclerosis. Between the trimmed V and J ends, which lost 5 bases and 1 base, there was a span of 9 bases. Germline lookup yields CDR1 MNHNS and CDR2 SASEGT. This CDR3 contains 15 residues. Assay used: immunoSEQ multiplex PCR; TCRdb lists only in-frame clones, some missing. This repertoire shows tens of thousands of clones, over 75% found once; its top ten account for over 1.5%. The receptor's source is a female donor with multiple sclerosis, enrolled in a pregnancy study. Sequencing used peripheral blood, obtained in the first trimester of pregnancy. The V call is TRBV6-1, the J call TRBJ2-6, with D perhaps matching TRBD1 (5 bases). The CDR3 DNA follows: TGTGCCAGCAGTCCGCAGGGTTCTGGGGCCAACGTCCTGACTTTC. Protein sequence: CASSPQGSGANVLTF.